Below, one T cell receptor (beta chain) is given with its context. The data were obtained in a study of T cell changes during pregnancy in multiple sclerosis. Profiling relied on immunoSEQ multiplex PCR, and the TCRdb table lists in-frame clones only, not all of them. The sample yields tens of thousands of clones, approximately 85% seen once. CDR3 length: 11 amino acids. In germline, CDR1 is KGHSH, CDR2 LQKENI. With 3 bases removed from V and 8 bases from J, the gap between germline ends came to 5 bases. The chain uses TRBV18 and TRBJ2-1; no reliable D call. Here the sequenced sample was peripheral blood, taken in the first trimester of pregnancy. The sequence was obtained from a female donor with multiple sclerosis, enrolled in a pregnancy study. This CDR3 reads CASSPQYEQFF. The CDR3, as DNA: TGTGCCAGCTCACCCCAGTATGAGCAGTTCTTC.